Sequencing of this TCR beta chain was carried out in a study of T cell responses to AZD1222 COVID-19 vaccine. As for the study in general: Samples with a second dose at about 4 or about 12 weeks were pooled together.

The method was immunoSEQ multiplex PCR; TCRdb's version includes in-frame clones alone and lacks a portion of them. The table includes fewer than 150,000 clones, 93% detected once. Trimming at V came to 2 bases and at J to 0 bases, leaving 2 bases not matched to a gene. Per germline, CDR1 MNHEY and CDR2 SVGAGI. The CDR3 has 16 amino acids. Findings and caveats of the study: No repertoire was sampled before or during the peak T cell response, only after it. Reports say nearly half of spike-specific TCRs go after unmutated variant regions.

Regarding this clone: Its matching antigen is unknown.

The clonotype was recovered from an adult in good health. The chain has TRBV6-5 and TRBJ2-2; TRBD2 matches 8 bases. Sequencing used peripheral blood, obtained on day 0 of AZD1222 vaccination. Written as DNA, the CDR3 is TGTGCCAGCAGTTACCGGGGGGGGGCGAACACCGGGGAGCTGTTTTTT. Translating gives CASSYRGGANTGELFF.